This passage covers 21 T cell receptor beta chains from one sample sequenced in a study of T cells in Graves' hyperthyroidism and ophthalmopathy. Amplification targeted TCR beta CDR3 regions from RNA transcripts. A set of HTBI primers served as the primers for a first-round RT-PCR of the TCR CDR3. TCRdb independently ran MiXCR on the multiplex PCR reads; one entry per CDR3 protein. The table records about 480,000 distinct CDR3 sequences, approximately 15% of them present only once. Sequenced material: blood. Receptors were obtained from a woman aged 18-30 years with Graves' hyperthyroidism.

This clonotype was seen repeatedly, ten times or more. The CDR3 DNA is TGTGCCAGCGGGGACAGGGCGTTCTATGGCTACACCTTC. This encodes CASGDRAFYGYTF. V gene TRBV2 combines with J gene TRBJ1-2; 9 bases map to TRBD1. The CDR3 is made up of 13 amino acids. Germline assignment: CDR1 SNHLY and CDR2 FYNNEI. Trimming at V came to 8 bases and at J to 4 bases, leaving 5 bases not matched to a gene.

This clonotype was recorded many times. One junction end disagrees with the germline gene, perhaps due to a read error. The chain combines TRBV2 with TRBJ2-5; D gene unclear. Germline-derived CDR1 and CDR2 are SNHLY and FYNNEI. CDR3 length: 10 amino acids. In nucleotides, the CDR3 is TGTGCCAGCAGGGAAGAGACCCAGTACTTC. Amino acids: CASREETQYF.

This clonotype was counted a few times. The chain has TRBV15 and TRBJ1-1; 9 positions agree with TRBD1. V lost 0 bases to trimming and J lost 9 bases; unmatched junction nucleotides: 5. The CDR3 length is 14 residues. The germline V gene has CDR1 LNHNV and CDR2 YYDKDF (reference sequence). The CDR3 loop is CATSREDRGMKAFF. The CDR3 DNA sequence: TGTGCCACCAGCAGAGAGGACAGGGGAATGAAAGCTTTCTTT. Using reference TRBV15 and TRBJ1-1 for the parts outside the CDR3, the full variable domain is DAMVIQNPRYQVTQFGKPVTLSCSQTLNHNVMYWYQQKSSQAPKLLFHYYDKDFNNEADTPDNFQSRRPNTSFCFLDIRSPGLGDTAMYLCATSREDRGMKAFFGQGTRLTVV.

This clonotype came up many times. The chain is built from TRBV6-5 and TRBJ1-4; D not certain. Germline-derived CDR1 and CDR2 are MNHEY and SVGAGI. The CDR3 is 16 amino acids. V lost 1 base and J 8 bases, leaving 17 bases between the germline ends. CDR3 nucleotide sequence: TGTGCCAGCAGTTACTGGAGGACCCCTCGAGGGGAAAAACTGTTTTTT. It codes for CASSYWRTPRGEKLFF.

This clonotype has ten or more counts. The V call is TRBV11-3, the J call TRBJ1-5; 7 positions agree with TRBD1. Germline values: CDR1 SGHNT, CDR2 YENEEA. The CDR3 covers 15 residues. Losses at the gene ends were 2 bases for V and 3 bases for J; bases not matched to a gene: 4. The CDR3 region is CASSLRGQDNQPQHF. The CDR3 coding sequence is TGTGCCAGCAGCTTACGCGGACAGGACAATCAGCCCCAGCATTTT.

This clonotype was seen many times. V is TRBV6-1 and J is TRBJ2-1, with 12 positions matching TRBD2. J lost 7 bases, V lost 4 bases, and 11 bases had no gene match. The CDR3 consists of 17 residues. Germline CDR1 is MNHNS and CDR2 is SASEGT. The CDR3 here is CASSAQGLAGFGNEQFF. The CDR3 nucleotides read TGTGCCAGCAGTGCACAAGGACTAGCGGGATTTGGGAATGAGCAGTTCTTC.

This chain joins TRBV28 and TRBJ1-3; a possible D gene is TRBD1 (5 bases). The CDR3 runs 18 residues. Germline V gene data show CDR1 as MDHEN and CDR2 as SYDVKM. V lost 5 bases to trimming and J lost 2 bases, with 22 bases between them. The CDR3 spells CASSLLTRHRLTGNTIYF. The CDR3 DNA is TGTGCCAGCAGTCTTCTTACCCGTCACAGGCTGACTGGAAACACCATATATTTT.

Only a few counts were recorded for this clonotype. V gene TRBV7-9 combines with J gene TRBJ2-1, with TRBD2 identical over 11 bases. The CDR3 is 15 residues long. Germline CDR1 and CDR2: SEHNR and FQNEAQ (reference sequence). V gave up 2 bases and J gave up 7 bases; unmatched junction bases: 4. The CDR3 protein is CASSLIRTSGNEQFF. The CDR3 DNA reads TGTGCCAGCAGCTTAATAAGGACTAGCGGGAATGAGCAGTTCTTC.

V and J are TRBV28 and TRBJ2-2, with D perhaps TRBD1 (6 bases). This CDR3 comprises 15 residues. Between the trimmed V and J ends, which lost 3 bases and 4 bases, there was a span of 12 bases. The germline CDR1 and CDR2 sequences are MDHEN and SYDVKM. The CDR3 protein is CASSLNRAVTGELFF. The CDR3 nucleotides read TGTGCCAGCAGTTTGAACAGGGCGGTCACCGGGGAGCTGTTTTTT.

This clonotype was detected a few times. This sequence may be a read error, since a much larger clone differs from it by one base. This CDR3 reads CASSQEGGAQPPHF. CDR3 nucleotide sequence: TGTGCCAGCAGCCAAGAGGGGGGGGCACAGCCCCCGCATTTT. This sequence joins TRBV3-1 and TRBJ1-5, with a possible D match to TRBD1 (6 bases). Germline CDR1 reads LGHDT; CDR2 reads YNNKEL (reference sequence). CDR3 length: 14 residues.

As for this clonotype: A read error may be the cause here, since a much bigger clone is one base away. The chain carries TRBV18 and TRBJ2-3; D is unclear. The CDR3 consists of 15 residues. Germline V gene lookup returns CDR1 KGHSH and CDR2 LQKENI. This CDR3 reads CASLPNGPSTDTQYF. CDR3 coding DNA: TGTGCCAGCTTACCAAACGGACCTTCCACAGATACGCAGTATTTT. Supplemented by reference TRBV18 and TRBJ2-3, the full variable domain reads NAGVMQNPRHLVRRRGQEARLRCSPMKGHSHVYWYRQLPEEGLKFMVYLQKENIIDESGMPKERFSAEFPKEGPSILRIQQVVRGDSAAYFCASLPNGPSTDTQYFGPGTRLTVL.

This clonotype was found many times. This sequence joins TRBV12-3 or TRBV12-4 and TRBJ2-7; tentatively, D is TRBD1 or TRBD2 (7 bases each). With 6 bases removed from V and 5 bases from J, the gap between germline ends came to 26 bases. The CDR3 length is 17 residues. The CDR3 region has the DNA TGTGCCAGCAGCCAGGGGGTGGGAGGGCTCCCCAGCGACGAGCAGTACTTC. Encoded protein: CASSQGVGGLPSDEQYF.

This clonotype was detected only a few times. A read error may be the cause here, since a much bigger clone is one base away. The rearrangement joins TRBV19 to TRBJ1-2; 7 bases match TRBD1. With 6 bases clipped from V and 5 bases from J, the junction kept 12 bases outside the gene matches. The CDR3 contains 15 residues. Germline loops: CDR1 LNHDA, CDR2 SQIVND (reference sequence). DNA for the CDR3: TGTGCCAGTAGGGAAGACAGGGCCCCTCGGTATGGCTACACCTTC. It is translated as CASREDRAPRYGYTF.

There are a few counts of this clonotype. The gene calls are TRBV6-1 and TRBJ2-1, with TRBD2 as a possible D gene (5 bases). The CDR3 runs 14 residues. Germline values: CDR1 MNHNS, CDR2 SASEGT. CDR3 loop: CTSNAGYSYNEQFF. The CDR3 DNA reads as TGTACCTCTAACGCGGGTTATTCCTACAATGAGCAGTTCTTC.

This clonotype has ten or more counts. DNA for the CDR3: TGCGCCAGCAGCCCAGGACAGGGGAGGTTGACAGATACGCAGTATTTT. Translating it yields CASSPGQGRLTDTQYF. The chain employs TRBV5-1 and TRBJ2-3; 9 bases are a match to TRBD1. The V gene end was trimmed by 4 bases and the J gene end by 3 bases; junction bases not matched to a gene: 9. CDR1 and CDR2 (germline): SGHRS, YFSETQ. The CDR3 totals 16 residues.

In its sample, this clonotype was seen many times. This sequence joins TRBV10-3 and TRBJ2-1, with 9 bases aligning to TRBD2. Germline CDR1 ENHRY, CDR2 SYGVKD. This CDR3 is built from 13 residues. Trimming took 8 bases from V and 7 from J; bases not matched to a gene: 6. Here the CDR3 DNA reads TGTGCCATCGCTCCTAGCGGGACGAATGAGCAGTTCTTC. Protein: CAIAPSGTNEQFF.

This clonotype was counted at least ten times. This chain uses TRBV12-3 or TRBV12-4 with TRBJ2-5; 7 nucleotides line up with TRBD2. J gave up 6 bases and V 6 bases, and 13 bases lay outside the gene matches. CDR3 size: 15 residues. CDR3 in amino acids: CASSYRGGERKTQYF. As DNA, the CDR3 is TGTGCCAGCAGCTACCGGGGAGGGGAGCGAAAGACCCAGTACTTC.

This sequence joins TRBV5-1 and TRBJ1-1; 10 nucleotides align to TRBD1. The CDR3 extends over 17 amino acids. The V and J ends lost 4 bases and 0 bases, in that order; junction bases with no gene match: 9. Germline lookup yields CDR1 SGHRS and CDR2 YFSETQ. CDR3 sequence: CASSHVGTGAMNTEAFF. The CDR3, as DNA: TGCGCCAGCAGCCACGTTGGGACAGGGGCTATGAACACTGAAGCTTTCTTT.

In the case of this clonotype: At one end, the junction sequence differs from germline, possibly due to a read error. The V gene is TRBV25-1, the J gene TRBJ1-2; TRBD1 is a possible D gene (5 bases). There are 13 residues in the CDR3. CDR1 and CDR2 (germline): MGHDK, SYGVNS. The CDR3 here is CVSNGAPNYGYTF. The CDR3 region has the DNA TGTGTCAGCAATGGGGCACCTAACTATGGCTACACCTTC.

There are many counts of this clonotype. V and J are TRBV27 and TRBJ1-1; D might be TRBD1 (5 bases). From germline, CDR1 is MNHEY and CDR2 SMNVEV (reference sequence). Trimming removed 5 bases from V and 0 bases from J, with 10 bases in between. The CDR3 extends over 14 amino acids. The CDR3 loop is CASSATAMNTEAFF. The CDR3 bases are TGTGCCAGCAGTGCGACAGCTATGAACACTGAAGCTTTCTTT.

This clonotype was detected many times. This sequence joins TRBV20-1 and TRBJ1-4; D may be TRBD1 (5 bases). Per the germline V gene, CDR1 is DFQATT and CDR2 is SNEGSKA (reference sequence). V shed 6 bases and J shed 5 bases, with 16 bases lying between them. The CDR3 runs 14 residues. CDR3 nucleotide sequence: TGCAGTGCCCGGCCGGGACTGCTAAATGAAAAACTGTTTTTT. Its translation: CSARPGLLNEKLFF.